This is a list of T cell receptor beta chains from one sample in a study of neoadjuvant anti-PD-1 for oral cavity cancer. Using immunoSEQ multiplex PCR, the repertoire was profiled, and TCRdb retains in-frame clones only, with some absent. Here the sample spans 24,000 or so clones, about 30% being singletons. Sequences were derived from tumor tissue, sampled after nivolumab (anti-PD-1) treatment. All receptors come from a person aged 35-79 years with oral cavity squamous cell carcinoma. Each CDR3 is given with its conserved first and last residue. A D gene is named only where the DNA matches it firmly. Size tells how often a clone was seen (once, few, many) or the class of an expanded clone, and some rows leave it out.

v_call: TRBV9
clone_size: -
cdr3_length: 13
d_call: -
j_call: TRBJ2-1
cdr3_nt: TGTGCCAGCAGCGTTTTTAGGGCGAATGAGCAGTTCTTC
cdr3_aa: CASSVFRANEQFF

v_call: TRBV15
clone_size: few
cdr3_length: 16
d_call: -
j_call: TRBJ1-3
cdr3_nt: TGTGCCACCAGCCGCGGAGGTCTCCTCTCTGGAAACACCATATATTTT
cdr3_aa: CATSRGGLLSGNTIYF

v_call: TRBV6-6
clone_size: -
cdr3_length: 13
d_call: -
j_call: TRBJ2-7
cdr3_nt: TGTGCCAGCAGTTACTACGAGGGCTACGAGCAGTACTTC
cdr3_aa: CASSYYEGYEQYF

v_call: TRBV5-8
clone_size: -
cdr3_length: 13
d_call: -
j_call: TRBJ2-7
cdr3_nt: TGTGCCAGCAGCCCCGGGGAAGAATACGAGCAGTACTTC
cdr3_aa: CASSPGEEYEQYF

v_call: TRBV2
clone_size: few
cdr3_length: 15
d_call: -
j_call: TRBJ1-5
cdr3_nt: TGTGCCAGCAGAGCAAACAGGGAAAGCAATCAGCCCCAGCATTTT
cdr3_aa: CASRANRESNQPQHF

v_call: TRBV30
clone_size: -
cdr3_length: 16
d_call: -
j_call: TRBJ2-2
cdr3_nt: TGTGCCTGGAGACGGGGTCGGGGTCTGGGCACCGGGGAGCTGTTTTTT
cdr3_aa: CAWRRGRGLGTGELFF

v_call: TRBV6-5
clone_size: -
cdr3_length: 14
d_call: -
j_call: TRBJ2-7
cdr3_nt: TGTGCCAGCAGTTTCTCCCAGGGTTACTACGAGCAGTACTTC
cdr3_aa: CASSFSQGYYEQYF

v_call: TRBV6-6
clone_size: -
cdr3_length: 14
d_call: TRBD1
j_call: TRBJ2-7
cdr3_nt: TGTGCCAGCAGCACGACAGGGGGCTTCCACGAGCAGTACTTC
cdr3_aa: CASSTTGGFHEQYF

v_call: TRBV9
clone_size: few
cdr3_length: 13
d_call: -
j_call: TRBJ1-4
cdr3_nt: TGTGCCAGCAGCCCCCGGGATGGGGGGAAACTGTTTTTT
cdr3_aa: CASSPRDGGKLFF

v_call: TRBV6-5
clone_size: -
cdr3_length: 15
d_call: TRBD2
j_call: TRBJ2-7
cdr3_nt: TGTGCCAGCAGTTACGGTCGCGGGAGCTCCTACGAGCAGTACTTC
cdr3_aa: CASSYGRGSSYEQYF

v_call: TRBV6-1
clone_size: -
cdr3_length: 14
d_call: -
j_call: TRBJ2-3
cdr3_nt: TGTGCCAGCAGCCTTCCCCGTCCTGGGGATACGCAGTATTTT
cdr3_aa: CASSLPRPGDTQYF

v_call: TRBV7-9
clone_size: -
cdr3_length: 13
d_call: -
j_call: TRBJ2-2
cdr3_nt: TGTGCCAGCAGCGCACGCAGGGTCGGGGAGCTGTTTTTT
cdr3_aa: CASSARRVGELFF

v_call: TRBV18
clone_size: many
cdr3_length: 13
d_call: -
j_call: TRBJ1-5
cdr3_nt: TGTGCCAGCTCACTTGGGGGTGATCAGCCCCAGCATTTT
cdr3_aa: CASSLGGDQPQHF

v_call: TRBV5-1
clone_size: few
cdr3_length: 16
d_call: TRBD1
j_call: TRBJ2-7
cdr3_nt: TGCGCCAGCAGCTTGGCACCACAGGGGGCAGGTGACGAGCAGTACTTC
cdr3_aa: CASSLAPQGAGDEQYF

v_call: TRBV10-3
clone_size: many
cdr3_length: 18
d_call: -
j_call: TRBJ1-1
cdr3_nt: TGTGCCATCAGAACCAACCGGGGCAACGGGGGCATGAACACTGAAGCTTTCTTT
cdr3_aa: CAIRTNRGNGGMNTEAFF

v_call: TRBV5-1
clone_size: -
cdr3_length: 16
d_call: TRBD2
j_call: TRBJ2-7
cdr3_nt: TGCGCCAGCAGCTTGACGGTAGCGGGAGGGCCCTACGAGCAGTACTTC
cdr3_aa: CASSLTVAGGPYEQYF

v_call: TRBV30
clone_size: -
cdr3_length: 12
d_call: -
j_call: TRBJ1-3
cdr3_nt: TGTGCCTGTAACGGACAGGGAAACACCATATATTTT
cdr3_aa: CACNGQGNTIYF

v_call: TRBV7-9
clone_size: -
cdr3_length: 16
d_call: TRBD2
j_call: TRBJ2-1
cdr3_nt: TGTGCCAGCAGCTCCATAGCGGGAAGAATGTACAATGAGCAGTTCTTC
cdr3_aa: CASSSIAGRMYNEQFF

v_call: TRBV4-1
clone_size: many
cdr3_length: 17
d_call: -
j_call: TRBJ1-4
cdr3_nt: TGCGCCAGCAGCCAAGATTCCGGACAGAACCCTAATGAAAAACTGTTTTTT
cdr3_aa: CASSQDSGQNPNEKLFF

v_call: TRBV5-4
clone_size: -
cdr3_length: 14
d_call: -
j_call: TRBJ2-7
cdr3_nt: TGTGCCAGCAGCTCGGGACGCTGGGACTACGAGCAGTACTTC
cdr3_aa: CASSSGRWDYEQYF

v_call: TRBV7-8
clone_size: -
cdr3_length: 14
d_call: -
j_call: TRBJ1-1
cdr3_nt: TGTGCCAGCAGCTTATGGGCGGGGAACACTGAAGCTTTCTTT
cdr3_aa: CASSLWAGNTEAFF

v_call: TRBV7-9
clone_size: few
cdr3_length: 15
d_call: TRBD2
j_call: TRBJ2-1
cdr3_nt: TGTGCCAGCAGCTTAGGGACTAGCGGGAGGGATGAGCAGTTCTTC
cdr3_aa: CASSLGTSGRDEQFF

v_call: TRBV5-1
clone_size: -
cdr3_length: 14
d_call: TRBD1
j_call: TRBJ2-7
cdr3_nt: TGCGCCAGCACCTGGACAGGGACGTCCTACGAGCAGTACTTC
cdr3_aa: CASTWTGTSYEQYF

v_call: TRBV9
clone_size: -
cdr3_length: 15
d_call: -
j_call: TRBJ2-1
cdr3_nt: TGTGCCAGCAGCGTCGGACTGTCTACCTACAATGAGCAGTTCTTC
cdr3_aa: CASSVGLSTYNEQFF

v_call: TRBV5-1
clone_size: many
cdr3_length: 14
d_call: TRBD1
j_call: TRBJ2-7
cdr3_nt: TGCGCCACCCGGGGGCGACAGGGGGCAGGGGAGCAGTACTTC
cdr3_aa: CATRGRQGAGEQYF

v_call: TRBV29-1
clone_size: few
cdr3_length: 14
d_call: -
j_call: TRBJ1-3
cdr3_nt: TGCAGCGTCTCCAGGGTCCCTCCTGGAAACACCATATATTTT
cdr3_aa: CSVSRVPPGNTIYF

v_call: TRBV19
clone_size: few
cdr3_length: 16
d_call: TRBD1
j_call: TRBJ2-7
cdr3_nt: TGTGCCAGTAGTATAGGGGGACAGGGAGGGTCCTACGAGCAGTACTTC
cdr3_aa: CASSIGGQGGSYEQYF

v_call: TRBV29-1
clone_size: medium-sized
cdr3_length: 13
d_call: -
j_call: TRBJ2-7
cdr3_nt: TGCAGCGTTGTGTCTGTGAGGGGGGGCAAGCAGTACTTC
cdr3_aa: CSVVSVRGGKQYF

v_call: TRBV10-3
clone_size: -
cdr3_length: 20
d_call: TRBD2
j_call: TRBJ2-3
cdr3_nt: TGTGCCATCAGTGAGCCAATCGGGACTAGCGGGGGCACTAGCACAGATACGCAGTATTTT
cdr3_aa: CAISEPIGTSGGTSTDTQYF

v_call: TRBV10-3
clone_size: -
cdr3_length: 13
d_call: -
j_call: TRBJ2-5
cdr3_nt: TGTGCCATCAGGTTGGACACCCAAGAGACCCAGTACTTC
cdr3_aa: CAIRLDTQETQYF

v_call: TRBV7-2
clone_size: few
cdr3_length: 15
d_call: -
j_call: TRBJ1-2
cdr3_nt: TGTGCCAGCAGCTTAGCGGTCTGGGAGAGGTATGGCTACACCTTC
cdr3_aa: CASSLAVWERYGYTF

v_call: TRBV18
clone_size: many
cdr3_length: 16
d_call: TRBD1
j_call: TRBJ2-1
cdr3_nt: TGTGCCAGCTCACCAGGTGTGACAGGGGGATACAATGAGCAGTTCTTC
cdr3_aa: CASSPGVTGGYNEQFF

v_call: TRBV4-1
clone_size: few
cdr3_length: 18
d_call: TRBD2
j_call: TRBJ2-3
cdr3_nt: TGCGCCAGCAGCCGTCTAGCGGGAGGGCCTCGGGGCACAGATACGCAGTATTTT
cdr3_aa: CASSRLAGGPRGTDTQYF

v_call: TRBV9
clone_size: -
cdr3_length: 18
d_call: TRBD1
j_call: TRBJ1-1
cdr3_nt: TGTGCCAGCAGTGAGGGACAGGGGGGTTTCCCCCAGAACACTGAAGCTTTCTTT
cdr3_aa: CASSEGQGGFPQNTEAFF

v_call: TRBV5-1
clone_size: -
cdr3_length: 13
d_call: -
j_call: TRBJ1-2
cdr3_nt: TGCGCCAGCAGCCCCGCCGGGGCCGGGGGCTACACCTTC
cdr3_aa: CASSPAGAGGYTF

v_call: TRBV7-3
clone_size: few
cdr3_length: 12
d_call: -
j_call: TRBJ2-3
cdr3_nt: TGTGCCAGCAGCGCCAATACAGATACGCAGTATTTT
cdr3_aa: CASSANTDTQYF

v_call: TRBV5-1
clone_size: -
cdr3_length: 14
d_call: -
j_call: TRBJ1-1
cdr3_nt: TGCGCCAGCACCCTGGACTCAACGAACACTGAAGCTTTCTTT
cdr3_aa: CASTLDSTNTEAFF

v_call: TRBV6-1
clone_size: -
cdr3_length: 13
d_call: -
j_call: TRBJ1-5
cdr3_nt: TGTGCCAGCAGTGGGGAGGGCAATCAGCCCCAGCATTTT
cdr3_aa: CASSGEGNQPQHF

v_call: TRBV27
clone_size: -
cdr3_length: 13
d_call: -
j_call: TRBJ2-1
cdr3_nt: TGTGCCAGCAGACCCGCCGACGGAGGAGAGCAGTTCTTC
cdr3_aa: CASRPADGGEQFF

v_call: TRBV10-3
clone_size: few
cdr3_length: 14
d_call: TRBD1
j_call: TRBJ2-3
cdr3_nt: TGTGCCATCAGTGAGGCAGGGGGCCCAGATACGCAGTATTTT
cdr3_aa: CAISEAGGPDTQYF

v_call: TRBV29-1
clone_size: few
cdr3_length: 12
d_call: -
j_call: TRBJ1-2
cdr3_nt: TGCAGCGTTGGGATTTCTGGCTATGGCTACACCTTC
cdr3_aa: CSVGISGYGYTF

v_call: TRBV11-2
clone_size: few
cdr3_length: 12
d_call: -
j_call: TRBJ2-7
cdr3_nt: TGTGCCAGCAGCTTAGTCATCTACGAGCAGTACTTC
cdr3_aa: CASSLVIYEQYF

v_call: TRBV6-5
clone_size: -
cdr3_length: 11
d_call: -
j_call: TRBJ1-2
cdr3_nt: TGTGCCAGCAGTTACAGCGAGGGCTACACCTTC
cdr3_aa: CASSYSEGYTF

v_call: TRBV27
clone_size: -
cdr3_length: 14
d_call: -
j_call: TRBJ1-6
cdr3_nt: TGTGCCAGCAGCCCGGCCGGTGCCAATTCACCCCTCCACTTT
cdr3_aa: CASSPAGANSPLHF

v_call: TRBV30
clone_size: few
cdr3_length: 14
d_call: -
j_call: TRBJ2-2
cdr3_nt: TGTGCCTGGGCCGAGGACAGCTCGACGGGGGAGCTGTTTTTT
cdr3_aa: CAWAEDSSTGELFF

v_call: TRBV30
clone_size: few
cdr3_length: 14
d_call: TRBD1
j_call: TRBJ1-1
cdr3_nt: TGTGCCTGGAAGAAGACAGGGTCTTTTGGTGAAGCTTTCTTT
cdr3_aa: CAWKKTGSFGEAFF

v_call: TRBV30
clone_size: few
cdr3_length: 14
d_call: TRBD1
j_call: TRBJ2-1
cdr3_nt: TGTGCCTGGATCATAGGGGGCGGCAAGGGTGAGCAGTTCTTC
cdr3_aa: CAWIIGGGKGEQFF

v_call: TRBV2
clone_size: -
cdr3_length: 13
d_call: -
j_call: TRBJ1-5
cdr3_nt: TGTGCCAGCAACCAGGGGTTGAAGGAGCCCCAGCATTTT
cdr3_aa: CASNQGLKEPQHF

v_call: TRBV6-5
clone_size: -
cdr3_length: 15
d_call: TRBD1
j_call: TRBJ2-1
cdr3_nt: TGTGCCAGCACGAACGGACAGGGGGCTTACAATGAGCAGTTCTTC
cdr3_aa: CASTNGQGAYNEQFF

v_call: TRBV7-3
clone_size: -
cdr3_length: 15
d_call: TRBD2
j_call: TRBJ2-1
cdr3_nt: TGTGCCAGCAGCCCACGGGGGGGGCGCTTCAATGAGCAGTTCTTC
cdr3_aa: CASSPRGGRFNEQFF

v_call: TRBV30
clone_size: once
cdr3_length: 14
d_call: -
j_call: TRBJ1-4
cdr3_nt: TGTGCCTGGAGTGTAGATAACCCTAATGAAAAACTGTTTTTT
cdr3_aa: CAWSVDNPNEKLFF

v_call: TRBV7-2
clone_size: few
cdr3_length: 14
d_call: TRBD1
j_call: TRBJ1-1
cdr3_nt: TGTGCCAGCAGCTACCGACAGGGAGCAATTGAAGCTTTCTTT
cdr3_aa: CASSYRQGAIEAFF

v_call: TRBV7-8
clone_size: -
cdr3_length: 16
d_call: TRBD1
j_call: TRBJ2-5
cdr3_nt: TGTGCCAGCAGCTTCCAAGCTGGGACAGGGTCGGGGACCCAGTACTTC
cdr3_aa: CASSFQAGTGSGTQYF